These 8 T cell receptor beta chains were sequenced from one sample in a study of T cell repertoires in cytomegalovirus infection. Antigens of these TCRs are unknown. MiXCR, run by TCRdb on the reads, gives a single entry per CDR3 protein. Altogether approximately 300,000 distinct CDR3 sequences are present, around 25% being singletons, with the ten largest covering 13%. The sequencing used cultured PBMCs, collected from culture after CMV antigen stimulation. The receptors originated from a human donor in good health (CMV status not recorded). Some clones in this sample may be carry-over from other donors' samples.

This rearrangement joins TRBV4-3 to TRBJ1-1, with D uncertain. Germline V CDR1 and CDR2: LGHNA, YSLEER. The V and J ends lost 1 base and 0 bases respectively, with 6 bases between them. The CDR3 sequence is 14 residues long. The CDR3 sequence: CASSQAYMNTEAFF. The CDR3 DNA follows: TGCGCCAGCAGCCAAGCTTATATGAACACTGAAGCTTTCTTT.

There are a few counts of this clonotype. V is TRBV6-2 or TRBV6-3 and J is TRBJ2-2; D is unclear. The CDR3 contains 18 residues. Per the germline V gene, CDR1 is MNHEY and CDR2 is SVGEGT. V lost 4 bases and J lost 3, with 21 bases in between. In nucleotides, the CDR3 is TGTGCCAGCAGTTCCCTTTTCCCCGGGCCACCATACACCGGGGAGCTGTTTTTT. Protein: CASSSLFPGPPYTGELFF.

The rearrangement joins TRBV6-5 to TRBJ1-1; no firm D call. CDR1 and CDR2 (germline): MNHEY, SVGAGI. CDR3 length equals 13 residues. Trimming removed 7 bases at V and 1 base at J, with 10 bases between. CDR3 region: CASTRQPNTEAFF. The CDR3 DNA follows: TGTGCCAGCACTAGGCAGCCGAACACTGAAGCTTTCTTT.

This clonotype was observed at least ten times. J is TRBJ2-1 and V is TRBV7-9; TRBD1 matches at 12 bases. The CDR3 loop spans 16 amino acids. The V gene's germline CDR1 is SEHNR and CDR2 FQNEAQ (reference sequence). V was clipped by 8 bases and J by 7 bases; unmatched bases: 12. This CDR3 reads CASARPGTGGTNEQFF. The DNA of the CDR3 is TGTGCCAGCGCCAGACCCGGGACAGGGGGCACGAATGAGCAGTTCTTC.

The gene calls are TRBV9 and TRBJ2-1; the match to TRBD2 covers 10 bases. The CDR3 is 16 amino acids. Germline V gene lookup returns CDR1 SGDLS and CDR2 YYNGEE. V lost 1 base and J lost 6; bases outside the gene matches: 7. This chain's CDR3 is CASSVFGLAGVNEQFF. The DNA for the CDR3 is TGTGCCAGCAGCGTATTCGGGCTAGCGGGAGTCAATGAGCAGTTCTTC.

This clonotype has ten or more counts. V and J are TRBV7-2 and TRBJ1-1, with TRBD1 matching over 7 bases. V dropped 3 bases and J dropped 1; count of bases not matched to a gene: 2. Germline V CDR1 and CDR2: SGHTA, FQGNSA. CDR3 length: 14 residues. The chain's CDR3 is CASSFWTGNTEAFF. The CDR3 DNA reads as TGTGCCAGCAGCTTTTGGACAGGGAACACTGAAGCTTTCTTT.

This clonotype occurred many times. In DNA, the CDR3 is TGTGCCAGCAGCTCTACACACACCGCGGGGACGCAGTATTTT. Translating it yields CASSSTHTAGTQYF. The chain employs TRBV7-2 and TRBJ2-3; TRBD2 is a possible D gene (6 bases). The V gene lost 4 bases and the J gene lost 9 bases, with 17 bases spanning the gap. Looked up from germline, CDR1 is SGHTA and CDR2 is FQGNSA. CDR3 length: 14 residues.

This clonotype has only a few counts. The gene calls are TRBV19 and TRBJ2-1; D may be TRBD1 (6 bases). Germline values: CDR1 LNHDA, CDR2 SQIVND (reference sequence). The CDR3 covers 11 residues. V lost 5 bases and J 10 bases, leaving 9 bases between the germline ends. The CDR3 region is CASSSRGEQFF. CDR3 DNA: TGTGCCAGTAGTTCCAGGGGCGAGCAGTTCTTC.